This T cell receptor beta chain is drawn from a study of blood T cell repertoires in COVID-19. Study as a whole: There were acute and convalescent COVID-19 samples, and they came from the United States, Italy and Spain. Nucleic acid was either cDNA or gDNA, and it came from T cells, B-cell-depleted T cells, or PBMCs.

A remark on this clone: One end of the junction varies from germline; a read error may be responsible.

Recruits, aged roughly 18 to 100 years, lived in 24 US areas. Measured with immunoSEQ multiplex PCR; TCRdb has only the in-frame clones, and not every one. Of a few hundred thousand clones in the sample, approximately 88% were seen once. The TCR originated in a man between 18 and 29 years old with acute COVID-19. The sequencing sample was made of PBMCs or T cells enriched from blood (not recorded which).

CDR3 in amino acids: CASSLREAQYF. As DNA, the CDR3 is TGTGCCAGCAGTCTTCGAGAGGCCCAGTACTTC. J is TRBJ2-5 and V is TRBV28; D is undetermined. This CDR3 is built from 11 residues. Germline lookup yields CDR1 MDHEN and CDR2 SYDVKM. Full variable domain (outside the CDR3, taken from reference TRBV28 and TRBJ2-5): DVKVTQSSRYLVKRTGEKVFLECVQDMDHENMFWYRQDPGLGLRLIYFSYDVKMKEKGDIPEGYSVSREKKERFSLILESASTNQTSMYLCASSLREAQYFGPGTRLLVL.